This T cell receptor (beta chain) was sequenced for a study of CD8 T cells in ankylosing spondylitis. Study-wide findings and caveats: Matched ankylosing spondylitis synovial fluid reportedly showed significant enrichment of disease-linked clones.

Of note for this clonotype: Its antigen is unidentified.

Making use of molecular barcodes, quantitative 5'-RACE generated TCR beta libraries. TCRdb re-called the 5' RACE reads through MiXCR, storing one row per CDR3 protein. This sample has 300,000 to 400,000 distinct CDR3 sequences, with around 20% found just once. Germline trimming cut 2 bases from V and 8 bases from J; bases unmatched to any gene: 5. The CDR3 totals 13 residues. CDR1 is MNHEY, CDR2 SVGAGI, per germline. Sequencing used blood, either unsorted or a sorted T cell fraction (not recorded which). This sequence joins TRBV6-5 and TRBJ2-5; 7 bases agree with TRBD2. This receptor was identified in a male donor with ankylosing spondylitis or in good health (not recorded which). As DNA, the CDR3 is TGTGCCAGCAGTTACGGCGGGGGTATCACCCAGTACTTC. This encodes CASSYGGGITQYF.